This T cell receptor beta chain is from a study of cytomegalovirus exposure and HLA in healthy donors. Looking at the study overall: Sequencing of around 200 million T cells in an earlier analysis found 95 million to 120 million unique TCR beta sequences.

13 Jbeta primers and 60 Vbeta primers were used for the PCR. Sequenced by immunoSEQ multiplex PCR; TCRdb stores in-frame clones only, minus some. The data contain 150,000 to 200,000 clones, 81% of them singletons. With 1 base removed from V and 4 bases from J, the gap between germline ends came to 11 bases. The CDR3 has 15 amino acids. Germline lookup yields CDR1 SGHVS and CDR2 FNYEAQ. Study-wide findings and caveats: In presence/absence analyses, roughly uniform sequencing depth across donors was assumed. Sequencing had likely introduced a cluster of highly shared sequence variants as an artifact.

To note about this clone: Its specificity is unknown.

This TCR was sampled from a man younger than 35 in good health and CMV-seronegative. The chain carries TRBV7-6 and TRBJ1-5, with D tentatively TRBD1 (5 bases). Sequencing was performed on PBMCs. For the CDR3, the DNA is TGTGCCAGCAGCTTAGATCCAGGGCCTAATCAGCCCCAGCATTTT. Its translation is CASSLDPGPNQPQHF.